This TCR beta chain originates from a study of blood T cells in healthy people across ages (dated by TCRdb to between 2015 and 2017). Describing the broader study: Template switching captured roughly one uniquely barcoded TCR beta cDNA molecule per two T cells in model experiments. The study measured age-related changes in TCR beta repertoire diversity using deep sequencing normalized with unique cDNA molecular identifiers. Donors of different ages were randomly distributed across sequencing lanes to avoid experimental bias. The donors were divided into four age groups: young (average approximately 17 years), middle-aged (about 39), aged (about 62) and long-lived (approximately 74). For two donors (one aged 18 to 30 and one aged 80 or older), the study analyzed two additional independent replicas of 1 million unique cDNA reads from the same blood draw.

Systemically healthy Caucasian individuals from Russia, some 36 in total and aged roughly 6 to 100 years, were included as donors. About 10 milliliters of peripheral blood were collected from each donor into EDTA-treated Vacutainer tubes. PBMCs were isolated by Ficoll-Paque density-gradient centrifugation, with at least 6 million obtained per sample. Total RNA was extracted from PBMCs with Trizol reagent, with at least 6 micrograms obtained per sample. For every donor, flow cytometry on a PBMC aliquot measured the percentage of naive CD45RAhigh/CD27high T cells. The CDR3 contains 13 residues, cysteine and phenylalanine counted. CDR3 DNA only is kept here, 39 bases in frame from base 1. CDR1 and CDR2 are drawn from the germline V gene: MGHRA, YSYEKL. V loses 3 bases, J loses 4 bases, and the germline ends lie 10 bases apart. At least ten counts were recorded for this clonotype. The specificity of this receptor is unknown. No quality values exist for individual bases; no much larger clone is one base distant.

What the work shows at the level of the full study, not this receptor alone: Estimates of total diversity from one million sequenced T cells were regarded as lower bounds and underestimates. There was a strong correlation between observed TCR beta diversity and the percentage of naive T cells measured by flow cytometry. Compared with the aged group, the long-lived group had more naive CD4+ T cells, fewer expanded clones and increased TCR diversity, suggesting age selection. Conclusive comparison of naive and antigen-experienced compartments was prevented by the profiling of bulk unsorted PBMCs. The CMV infection status of donors was not known, potentially confounding age-related changes in expanded clonotypes. As age increased, observed TCR beta diversity per million T cells dropped in a roughly linear way, and a significant reduction was already evident by age 40.

The library relied on 5' RACE. The instrument was an Illumina HiSeq 2500. A second PCR of roughly 7 to 12 cycles was performed with a sample-barcoded 5' primer and a J-beta primer mix. A template-switch 5' adaptor carrying 12 random nucleotides introduced a unique molecular identifier onto each TCR beta cDNA molecule. Each sample yielded at least 3 million CDR3-containing paired-end reads. First-strand cDNA synthesis was performed from all RNA using the Mint cDNA synthesis kit, with priming by a TRBC-specific oligonucleotide. All cDNA was treated with uracil-DNA glycosylase and then went through a first 18-cycle PCR with the universal primers M1SS and BC2_uni_R. The authors' analysis ran thus. For normalization, 1 million high-quality reads, each with a distinct molecular identifier, were randomly selected from each sample. Instead of being binned into consensus sequences, reads that shared molecular identifiers were thrown out. CDR3 identification, clonotype clustering and error correction used MiTCR with a Q25 quality threshold and the strictest error-elimination algorithm. A nonparametric unseen species model with Euler transformation was used to estimate lower-bound total TCR beta diversity. TCRdb trimmed the raw reads at Q25, called clones with MiXCR and kept productive beta chains. Rows with a matching CDR3 protein are joined into one entry that keeps the most common DNA and genes. The V and J calls come from TCRdb's annotation, not from the publication. This sample comprises 1.5 million or so distinct CDR3 sequences, approximately 43% of them detected only once. The ten largest clonotypes hold 4% of the sample.

Recombination linked TRBV4-1 to TRBJ2-7; a weak D assignment points to TRBD2 (6 bases agree). The source is a woman under 30 in good health. The sequenced material came from blood. The nucleotides read TGCGCCAGCAGCCAGGTGGGGGGTTACGAGCAGTACTTC. It encodes CASSQVGGYEQYF.